These 30 T cell receptor beta chains came from one sample sequenced in a study of T cells in tuberculosis (dated by TCRdb to the late 2010s). The library was generated by the immunoSEQ multiplex PCR assay. As stored in TCRdb, this immuneACCESS dataset retains in-frame rearrangements with V and J assigned. A fraction of the clones does not appear; measured against another copy, unresolved V genes explain less than half of the discrepancy, and the remainder lacks a known reason. The sample profile shows some 40,000 clones; 95% of them were found once. 3.5% to 4.5% of the sample is in the top ten clones. The sample taken for sequencing was PBMCs. These TCRs come from a donor under 30 with latent tuberculosis or without tuberculosis infection.

The chain employs TRBV30 and TRBJ2-1; 8 nucleotides align to TRBD2. The J segment lost 5 bases and the V segment lost 2 bases, leaving 8 bases of the junction unmatched. The CDR3 is 15 amino acids. CDR1 and CDR2 from the germline V gene are GTSNPN and SVGIG (reference sequence). The CDR3 spells CAWSKSGGPNNEQFF. The CDR3 DNA follows: TGTGCCTGGAGTAAATCGGGGGGGCCTAACAATGAGCAGTTCTTC.

The chain is built from TRBV30 and TRBJ2-1, with TRBD2 identical over 16 bases. The length of the CDR3 is 15 residues. V lost 6 bases, J lost 8 bases, and 7 bases stayed unmatched. The germline gives CDR1 GTSNPN, CDR2 SVGIG (reference sequence). CDR3 in amino acids: CACGTSGGAIHEQFF. The CDR3 bases are TGTGCCTGCGGGACTAGCGGGGGGGCCATCCATGAGCAGTTCTTC.

The chain uses TRBV25-1 and TRBJ1-2; no firm D call. Trimming left V 6 bases short and J 1 base short, with 15 bases between. Germline CDR1 and CDR2: MGHDK and SYGVNS. This CDR3 region has 15 residues. CDR3 sequence: CASSLTSGSNYGYTF. For the CDR3, the DNA is TGTGCCAGCAGCCTCACCTCTGGGAGTAACTATGGCTACACCTTC.

The chain is built from TRBV19 and TRBJ2-5, with TRBD1 identical over 8 bases. The CDR3 is 12 amino acids. Germline loops: CDR1 LNHDA, CDR2 SQIVND (reference sequence). V was pared by 6 bases and J by 6 bases, with 3 bases of the junction left unmatched. The CDR3: CASRDRGQTQYF. CDR3 DNA sequence: TGTGCCAGTAGAGACAGGGGTCAGACCCAGTACTTC.

V usage is TRBV5-1 and J usage is TRBJ1-4; 12 nucleotides match TRBD1. Trimming cost V 3 bases and J 6 bases; bases outside gene matches: 9. CDR1 and CDR2 (germline): SGHRS, YFSETQ. The CDR3 spans 17 residues. The CDR3 DNA reads as TGCGCCAGCAGCTCAAGCCGGGACAGGGGGCTGCATGAAAAACTGTTTTTT. Its protein product is CASSSSRDRGLHEKLFF.

The chain has TRBV5-1 and TRBJ1-2; weak D call: TRBD1 (6 bases). The germline CDR1 and CDR2 sequences are SGHRS and YFSETQ. The V gene lost 0 bases and the J gene lost 2 bases, with 8 bases spanning the gap. The CDR3 sequence is 14 residues long. The DNA for the CDR3 is TGCGCCAGCAGCTTGGACAGGGACAACTATGGCTACACCTTC. This encodes CASSLDRDNYGYTF. The full variable domain, in which reference TRBV5-1 and TRBJ1-2 provide the parts outside the CDR3, is KAGVTQTPRYLIKTRGQQVTLSCSPISGHRSVSWYQQTPGQGLQFLFEYFSETQRNKGNFPGRFSGRQFSNSRSEMNVSTLELGDSALYLCASSLDRDNYGYTFGSGTRLTVV.

The chain is built from TRBV7-9 and TRBJ2-1, with TRBD2 matching over 9 bases. Germline CDR1 SEHNR, CDR2 FQNEAQ (reference sequence). This CDR3 comprises 16 residues. The V and J ends lost 5 bases and 3 bases, in that order; junction bases with no gene match: 8. CDR3 amino acids: CASSPWTSESYNEQFF. In nucleotides, the CDR3 is TGTGCCAGCAGCCCCTGGACTAGCGAAAGCTACAATGAGCAGTTCTTC.

The rearrangement joins TRBV10-1 to TRBJ2-7, with 7 bases aligning to TRBD1. The germline gives CDR1 WNHNN, CDR2 SYGVQD (reference sequence). CDR3 size: 15 residues. V shed 6 bases, J shed 6 bases, and the junction held 14 bases outside the gene matches. The CDR3 DNA follows: TGCGCCAGCAGCGCCTCAACCGGGACAGCGGCCGAGCAGTACTTC. Translation gives CASSASTGTAAEQYF.

This chain joins TRBV9 and TRBJ2-3; 14 nucleotides align to TRBD2. The germline V gene encodes CDR1 SGDLS and CDR2 YYNGEE. V lost 3 bases to trimming and J lost 2 bases; unmatched junction nucleotides: 5. The CDR3 has 17 residues. CDR3 nucleotide sequence: TGTGCCAGCAGCGCCCGACTAGCGGGGGGGATCACAGATACGCAGTATTTT. Translating gives CASSARLAGGITDTQYF.

The chain combines TRBV30 with TRBJ1-2; 7 bases map to TRBD1. V was pared by 8 bases and J by 7 bases, with 10 bases of the junction left unmatched. CDR3 length: 12 residues. In germline, CDR1 is GTSNPN, CDR2 SVGIG (reference sequence). The CDR3 reads CARKQGIGGYTF. The DNA for the CDR3 is TGTGCCCGAAAACAGGGGATTGGTGGCTACACCTTC.

The V gene is TRBV19, the J gene TRBJ1-2; a possible D gene is TRBD1 (5 bases). CDR1 and CDR2 from the germline V gene are LNHDA and SQIVND (reference sequence). The V gene lost 4 bases and the J gene lost 4 bases, with 16 bases spanning the gap. The CDR3 loop spans 15 amino acids. DNA for the CDR3: TGTGCCAGTAGTACAGCAGGACATCGGCCCTATGGCTACACCTTC. Translation gives CASSTAGHRPYGYTF.

This clone was detected only a few times. The rearrangement joins TRBV14 to TRBJ1-1; D gene unclear. V lost 4 bases and J lost 2, with 2 bases in between. Looked up from germline, CDR1 is SGHDN and CDR2 is FVKESK. The CDR3 consists of 11 residues. CDR3 coding DNA: TGTGCCAGCAGCCCTAACACTGAAGCTTTCTTT. Encoded protein: CASSPNTEAFF.

The genes are TRBV30 and TRBJ1-6; the D is unclear. Trimming shortened V by 3 bases and J by 12 bases, and 12 bases separated the two germline ends. This CDR3 has 12 residues. Germline V gene data show CDR1 as GTSNPN and CDR2 as SVGIG (reference sequence). The CDR3 spells CAWSPARGPLHF. The CDR3 nucleotides are TGTGCCTGGAGCCCCGCCCGGGGACCCCTCCACTTT.

The chain recombines TRBV5-6 with TRBJ2-2, with D possibly TRBD2 on 5 matching bases. Germline CDR1 and CDR2: SGHDT and YYEEEE. Trimming took 3 bases from V and 4 from J, leaving 16 bases between them. There are 16 residues in the CDR3. This chain's CDR3 is CASSSLPRGGTGELFF. In DNA form, the CDR3 reads TGTGCCAGCAGCTCTCTCCCCCGGGGTGGCACCGGGGAGCTGTTTTTT.

The J gene is TRBJ1-5, the V gene TRBV4-1; no reliable D call. V was pared by 0 bases and J by 6 bases, with 12 bases between. Germline V gene sequence: CDR1 MGHRA, CDR2 YSYEKL. This CDR3 is built from 15 residues. CDR3 in amino acids: CASSQEVAGSQPQHF. The CDR3 DNA is TGCGCCAGCAGCCAAGAGGTAGCGGGGAGTCAGCCCCAGCATTTT.

This chain links TRBV30 with TRBJ1-1, with D perhaps TRBD1 (5 bases). Trimming removed 3 bases from V and 8 bases from J, with 13 bases in between. The CDR3 is made up of 12 amino acids. The germline V gene has CDR1 GTSNPN and CDR2 SVGIG (reference sequence). The CDR3 sequence is CAWSITGVEAFF. Written as DNA, the CDR3 is TGTGCCTGGAGCATTACAGGAGTGGAAGCTTTCTTT.

The J gene is TRBJ1-1, the V gene TRBV7-3; D not resolved. Germline-derived CDR1 and CDR2 are SGHTA and FQGTGA. Trimming cost V 5 bases and J 1 base, with 8 bases left between them. This CDR3 is built from 13 residues. Here the CDR3 reads CASSPGRNTEAFF. Written as DNA, the CDR3 is TGTGCCAGCAGCCCCGGGAGGAACACTGAAGCTTTCTTT.

This chain links TRBV7-9 with TRBJ2-1, with TRBD2 as a possible D gene (6 bases). The V end was cut by 1 base, the J end by 4 bases, with 14 bases between. The length of the CDR3 is 16 residues. In germline, CDR1 is SEHNR, CDR2 FQNEAQ (reference sequence). CDR3 protein: CASSLDSGGVYNEQFF. DNA for the CDR3: TGTGCCAGCAGCTTAGATTCCGGGGGAGTTTACAATGAGCAGTTCTTC. Variable domain in full (rest from reference TRBV7-9 and TRBJ2-1): DTGVSQNPRHKITKRGQNVTFRCDPISEHNRLYWYRQTLGQGPEFLTYFQNEAQLEKSRLLSDRFSAERPKGSFSTLEIQRTEQGDSAMYLCASSLDSGGVYNEQFFGPGTRLTVL.

The chain is built from TRBV25-1 and TRBJ1-5, with D possibly TRBD1 on 6 matching bases. Trimming removed 5 bases at V and 3 bases at J, with 11 bases between. This CDR3 contains 14 residues. Germline assignment: CDR1 MGHDK and CDR2 SYGVNS. The chain's CDR3 is CASSPRGDNQPQHF. CDR3 coding DNA: TGTGCCAGCAGTCCCAGGGGAGACAATCAGCCCCAGCATTTT. Looking up the rest from reference TRBV25-1 and TRBJ1-5 gives the full variable domain: EADIYQTPRYLVIGTGKKITLECSQTMGHDKMYWYQQDPGMELHLIHYSYGVNSTEKGDLSSESTVSRIRTEHFPLTLESARPSHTSQYLCASSPRGDNQPQHFGDGTRLSIL.

This clone showed up just once. The V call is TRBV11-3, the J call TRBJ2-5, with a tentative D call TRBD2 (6 bases). Germline CDR1 reads SGHNT; CDR2 reads YENEEA. Trimming took 1 base from V and 3 from J, leaving 18 bases between them. The CDR3 has 17 amino acids. DNA for the CDR3: TGTGCCAGCAGCTTAGGGGGACCTATCGGGGGTGAAGAGACCCAGTACTTC. Amino acids: CASSLGGPIGGEETQYF.

This clone has only one observation. The rearrangement links TRBV7-9 to TRBJ1-2; D gene ambiguous. The CDR3 is 12 amino acids. V was shortened by 1 base and J by 6 bases, with 6 bases between the two germline ends. Germline V gene sequence: CDR1 SEHNR, CDR2 FQNEAQ (reference sequence). The CDR3 sequence is CASSLGGNGYTF. CDR3 nucleotide sequence: TGTGCCAGCAGCTTAGGAGGGAATGGCTACACCTTC.

V gene TRBV27 combines with J gene TRBJ2-1, with D possibly matching TRBD1 (6 bases). The CDR3 is 15 amino acids. Trimming took off 6 bases at V and 8 bases at J, with 20 bases between the two ends. Germline V CDR1 and CDR2: MNHEY, SMNVEV (reference sequence). The chain's CDR3 is CASSAYRASSHEQFF. The CDR3 nucleotides read TGTGCCAGCAGCGCATACAGGGCTTCTTCGCATGAGCAGTTCTTC.

This chain connects TRBV7-2 to TRBJ2-7; D call uncertain. The CDR3 covers 13 residues. Germline V lookup: CDR1 SGHTA, CDR2 FQGNSA. The V end was cut by 1 base, the J end by 3 bases, with 7 bases between. CDR3 DNA sequence: TGTGCCAGCAGCTTAGGCGGATTCTACGAGCAGTACTTC. It is translated as CASSLGGFYEQYF. The full variable domain, in which reference TRBV7-2 and TRBJ2-7 provide the parts outside the CDR3, is GAGVSQSPSNKVTEKGKDVELRCDPISGHTALYWYRQSLGQGLEFLIYFQGNSAPDKSGLPSDRFSAERTGGSVSTLTIQRTQQEDSAVYLCASSLGGFYEQYFGPGTRLTVT.

DNA for the CDR3: TGTGCCAGCAGTTCTAGACAGGGTAAGAGTGAGCAGTTCTTC. It codes for CASSSRQGKSEQFF. J is TRBJ2-1 and V is TRBV27; 7 bases match TRBD1. This CDR3 comprises 14 residues. Germline V gives CDR1 MNHEY, CDR2 SMNVEV (reference sequence). J lost 9 bases, V lost 4 bases, and 9 bases had no gene match.

This chain uses TRBV2 with TRBJ1-2; D is perhaps TRBD1 (5 bases). The CDR3 totals 14 residues. Germline-derived CDR1 and CDR2 are SNHLY and FYNNEI. V was trimmed by 4 bases and J by 5 bases, leaving 14 bases between them. In DNA form, the CDR3 reads TGTGCCAGCAGTGCAGGGCAGAGAATTTATGGCTACACCTTC. Its translation: CASSAGQRIYGYTF.

CDR3 region: CASSGGGTGHPRYEQYF. Here the CDR3 DNA reads TGTGCCAGCAGTGGAGGAGGTACGGGACACCCACGCTACGAGCAGTACTTC. The chain combines TRBV25-1 with TRBJ2-7, with D possibly TRBD1 on 6 matching bases. The germline V gene encodes CDR1 MGHDK and CDR2 SYGVNS. V was pared by 4 bases and J by 3 bases, with 22 bases between. The CDR3 extends over 17 amino acids.

This clone is a singleton in its sample. This chain joins TRBV6-5 and TRBJ2-7; 10 nucleotides agree with TRBD1. The CDR3 is 13 amino acids. Trimming at V came to 6 bases and at J to 6 bases, leaving 5 bases not matched to a gene. Germline loops: CDR1 MNHEY, CDR2 SVGAGI. This chain's CDR3 is CASSFRQGAEQYF. The CDR3 nucleotides read TGTGCCAGCAGCTTTCGACAGGGGGCCGAGCAGTACTTC.

CDR3 region: CASSLEDRGGEQYF. As DNA, the CDR3 is TGTGCCAGCTCACTCGAGGACAGGGGTGGCGAGCAGTACTTC. The chain joins TRBV18 to TRBJ2-7, with TRBD1 matching 9 bases. With V trimmed by 4 bases and J by 6 bases, 7 bases remained unmatched. Germline V gene sequence: CDR1 KGHSH, CDR2 LQKENI. The CDR3 consists of 14 residues.

The rearrangement uses TRBV5-1 and TRBJ1-2; 7 bases match TRBD1. The CDR3 length is 12 residues. CDR1 and CDR2 from the germline V gene are SGHRS and YFSETQ. With V trimmed by 5 bases and J by 8 bases, 6 bases remained unmatched. The DNA of the CDR3 is TGCGCCAGCAGTTCGACAGGGAAGGGCTACACCTTC. It is translated as CASSSTGKGYTF.

This sequence joins TRBV7-2 and TRBJ2-7; D may be TRBD1 (6 bases). The CDR3 has 18 amino acids. V was clipped by 2 bases and J by 2 bases, with 22 bases between them. Germline V gene lookup returns CDR1 SGHTA and CDR2 FQGNSA. As DNA, the CDR3 is TGTGCCAGCAGCTTATTTCTGGTGGCCAGGGACACGACCTACGAGCAGTACTTC. It codes for CASSLFLVARDTTYEQYF. The entire variable domain, with the rest obtained from reference TRBV7-2 and TRBJ2-7, is as follows: GAGVSQSPSNKVTEKGKDVELRCDPISGHTALYWYRQSLGQGLEFLIYFQGNSAPDKSGLPSDRFSAERTGGSVSTLTIQRTQQEDSAVYLCASSLFLVARDTTYEQYFGPGTRLTVT.